This TCR beta chain is from a study of T cells in Graves' hyperthyroidism and ophthalmopathy. Study-wide points: The majority of expanded thyroid clonotypes above 0.001 also appeared in blood. The model anticipated ophthalmopathy a median about 7 months pre-onset.

In regard to this clonotype: No antigen is known for it. One end of the junction is discordant with germline, which a read error may explain.

TCR beta CDR3 sequences were amplified from RNA transcripts. The HTBI primer set was used in a first-round RT-PCR of the TCR CDR3. TCRdb redid the calling of the multiplex PCR reads with MiXCR, one entry per CDR3 protein. The repertoire consists of around 440,000 distinct CDR3 sequences, with roughly 14% occurring once and the leading ten covering roughly 15%. Not enrolled were patients with uncontrolled infection, other autoimmune disease, pregnancy or lactation. Clinicians diagnosed patients from clinical symptoms, serum thyroxine and TRAb, thyroid ultrasound and orbital computed tomography. CDR3 size: 13 residues. CDR1 SSHAT and CDR2 FNYEAQ come from the germline V gene (reference sequence).

The sequence was obtained from a woman in her late teens or twenties with Graves' hyperthyroidism. Sample: blood. The chain combines TRBV7-7 with TRBJ1-2; 7 bases map to TRBD1. CDR3 loop: CASSCRGTYGYTF. Written as DNA, the CDR3 is TGTGCTAGCAGCTGCAGGGGGACCTATGGCTACACCTTC.